What follows are 9 T cell receptor beta chains derived from one specimen sequenced in a study of blood T cell repertoires in COVID-19. Data came from immunoSEQ multiplex PCR; TCRdb stores just in-frame clones and leaves some out. The repertoire consists of 150,000 or so clones, with around 85% occurring once and the leading ten covering 8%. Sequencing was carried out using peripheral blood. These receptors originate from a woman in her sixties with COVID-19, enrolled during active disease.

The chain joins TRBV2 to TRBJ1-5, with 7 bases aligning to TRBD1. Germline V gene data show CDR1 as SNHLY and CDR2 as FYNNEI. With 4 bases clipped from V and 5 bases from J, the junction kept 11 bases outside the gene matches. CDR3 size: 16 residues. CDR3 nucleotide sequence: TGTGCCAGCAGTGTAGGTGGCAGGGGGGAAGATCAGCCCCAGCATTTT. Protein: CASSVGGRGEDQPQHF.

The gene calls are TRBV24-1 and TRBJ2-7; D gene ambiguous. The CDR3 loop spans 14 amino acids. CDR1 KGHDR and CDR2 SFDVKD come from the germline V gene. V was cut by 4 bases and J by 1 base, with 10 bases left in between. The CDR3 sequence is CATSDPTRSYEQYF. The CDR3 region has the DNA TGTGCCACCAGTGACCCGACACGTTCCTACGAGCAGTACTTC.

The chain couples TRBV4-1 to TRBJ2-3, with 14 bases identical to TRBD2. Germline V gene sequence: CDR1 MGHRA, CDR2 YSYEKL. The trim removed 0 bases at V and 5 bases at J, leaving 7 bases unmatched. The CDR3 runs to 18 residues. CDR3 nucleotides: TGCGCCAGCAGCCAAGATGGGGGACTAGCGGGGGTGGGAGATACGCAGTATTTT. Amino acid sequence: CASSQDGGLAGVGDTQYF.

The table lists this clone with a count of one. The rearrangement uses TRBV5-8 and TRBJ1-5; 10 nucleotides agree with TRBD1. With V trimmed by 2 bases and J by 1 base, 12 bases remained unmatched. CDR1 SGHTS and CDR2 YDEGEE come from the germline V gene. The CDR3 consists of 19 residues. Here the CDR3 reads CASSFPGTGVKSSNQPQHF. CDR3 sequence (DNA): TGTGCCAGCAGCTTTCCCGGGACAGGGGTTAAGTCGAGCAATCAGCCCCAGCATTTT.

The rearrangement uses TRBV5-6 and TRBJ1-1; D gene unclear. The length of the CDR3 is 12 residues. CDR1 is SGHDT, CDR2 YYEEEE, per germline. Between the trimmed V and J ends, which lost 0 bases and 5 bases, there was a span of 5 bases. The CDR3 region has the DNA TGTGCCAGCAGCTTGGCCCTTACTGAAGCTTTCTTT. It yields the protein CASSLALTEAFF.

The sample holds a few counts of this clone. The chain recombines TRBV5-1 with TRBJ2-3, with 7 bases fitting TRBD1. With V trimmed by 4 bases and J by 0 bases, 2 bases remained unmatched. The CDR3 totals 14 residues. Germline-derived CDR1 and CDR2 are SGHRS and YFSETQ. The CDR3 sequence: CASSRGQSTDTQYF. CDR3 DNA sequence: TGCGCCAGCAGCAGGGGACAGAGCACAGATACGCAGTATTTT.

This clone was seen a single time. The chain employs TRBV29-1 and TRBJ1-2, with D tentatively TRBD1 (6 bases). With 6 bases removed from V and 4 bases from J, the gap between germline ends came to 21 bases. Germline CDR1 SQVTM, CDR2 ANQGSEA. This CDR3 comprises 15 residues. The CDR3 bases are TGCAGCGTCGACCGGCTTCAGGGGAATAGCTATGGCTACACCTTC. Translating gives CSVDRLQGNSYGYTF.

This chain uses TRBV28 with TRBJ1-6; D not certain. V dropped 3 bases and J dropped 5 bases, with 14 bases sitting between them. The length of the CDR3 is 16 residues. The germline V gene encodes CDR1 MDHEN and CDR2 SYDVKM. The CDR3 here is CASSFGPKTNNSPLHF. Here the CDR3 DNA reads TGTGCCAGCAGTTTTGGCCCGAAAACCAATAATTCACCCCTCCACTTT.

The V gene is TRBV2, the J gene TRBJ1-1; 12 bases are a match to TRBD1. Germline CDR1 reads SNHLY; CDR2 reads FYNNEI. There are 16 residues in the CDR3. V lost 6 bases to trimming and J lost 6 bases; unmatched junction nucleotides: 11. In DNA, the CDR3 is TGTGCCAGCAGCGCCGGGACAGGGGGCCGTCCGCCTGAAGCTTTCTTT. Translated, it gives CASSAGTGGRPPEAFF. The variable domain in full, completed from reference TRBV2 and TRBJ1-1, reads EPEVTQTPSHQVTQMGQEVILRCVPISNHLYFYWYRQILGQKVEFLVSFYNNEISEKSEIFDDQFSVERPDGSNFTLKIRSTKLEDSAMYFCASSAGTGGRPPEAFFGQGTRLTVV.